This passage covers 12 T cell receptor beta chains from one sample sequenced in a study of blood T cell repertoires in COVID-19. Clones were sequenced by immunoSEQ multiplex PCR, and TCRdb holds only the in-frame ones, with some missing. The sample has roughly 250,000 clones, approximately 78% seen once. Sequences were obtained from peripheral blood. The receptors shown here come from a woman aged 60 to 75 with active or convalescent COVID-19.

This clone was seen once. The chain recombines TRBV10-3 with TRBJ2-3; 9 nucleotides match TRBD2. With 10 bases clipped from V and 1 base from J, the junction kept 6 bases outside the gene matches. Germline CDR1 and CDR2: ENHRY and SYGVKD. The CDR3 has 14 residues. The CDR3: CATGTSFGTDTQYF. CDR3 DNA: TGTGCCACCGGGACTAGCTTCGGCACAGATACGCAGTATTTT.

The chain is built from TRBV30 and TRBJ1-5, with TRBD1 as a possible D gene (5 bases). Germline CDR1 reads GTSNPN; CDR2 reads SVGIG (reference sequence). The CDR3 runs to 16 residues. Trimming took off 2 bases at V and 3 bases at J, with 17 bases between the two ends. DNA of the CDR3: TGTGCCTGGAGTCCCCAAAGGAGGGGCCCCAATCAGCCCCAGCATTTT. This encodes CAWSPQRRGPNQPQHF.

The chain recombines TRBV6-5 with TRBJ1-3; the D gene is possibly TRBD1 (5 bases). The CDR3 spans 13 residues. The germline V gene has CDR1 MNHEY and CDR2 SVGAGI. The V and J ends lost 6 bases and 9 bases respectively, with 15 bases between them. In nucleotides, the CDR3 is TGTGCCAGCAGCAGGGCGCCCTTGGGCACCATATATTTT. Protein product: CASSRAPLGTIYF.

V gene TRBV6-5 combines with J gene TRBJ1-1, with D possibly matching TRBD1 (6 bases). Germline V CDR1 and CDR2: MNHEY, SVGAGI. V gave up 5 bases and J gave up 5 bases, with 12 bases separating them. The CDR3 loop spans 13 amino acids. CDR3 DNA: TGTGCCAGCAGTATACAGGGTGGTACTGAAGCTTTCTTT. This sequence encodes CASSIQGGTEAFF.

The V call is TRBV3-1 (or the pseudogene TRBV3-2), the J call TRBJ2-1; 14 bases are shared with TRBD2. The trim removed 4 bases at V and 5 bases at J, leaving 10 bases unmatched. The CDR3 has 18 amino acids. CDR1 LGHDT and CDR2 YNNKEL come from the germline V gene (reference sequence). The CDR3 reads CASSPGRLAGGPHNEQFF. The CDR3 region has the DNA TGTGCCAGCAGCCCGGGTAGACTAGCGGGGGGGCCCCACAATGAGCAGTTCTTC.

The chain links TRBV5-4 to TRBJ2-1, with a weak D call TRBD1 (5 bases). The CDR3 has 15 residues. V lost 1 base and J 0 bases, leaving 8 bases between the germline ends. CDR1 and CDR2 from the germline V gene are SGHNT and YYREEE (reference sequence). The CDR3 sequence is CASSLWGGSYNEQFF. Here the CDR3 DNA reads TGTGCCAGCAGCTTGTGGGGCGGCTCCTACAATGAGCAGTTCTTC.

The chain employs TRBV7-8 and TRBJ2-7; 8 bases agree with TRBD1. From germline, CDR1 is SGHVS and CDR2 FQNEAQ. The CDR3 totals 15 residues. V dropped 7 bases and J dropped 3; count of bases not matched to a gene: 11. The CDR3 spells CASTPGTGPFYEQYF. CDR3 in DNA: TGTGCCAGCACTCCCGGGACAGGCCCCTTCTACGAGCAGTACTTC.

This clone has more than one count but fewer than ten. The chain employs TRBV3-1 (or the pseudogene TRBV3-2) and TRBJ1-2, with 9 nucleotides matching TRBD1. There are 15 residues in the CDR3. V was pared by 1 base and J by 4 bases, with 4 bases of the junction left unmatched. Germline values: CDR1 LGHDT, CDR2 YNNKEL (reference sequence). The CDR3 loop reads CASSQVGTGLYGYTF. DNA for the CDR3: TGTGCCAGCAGCCAAGTAGGGACAGGGCTCTATGGCTACACCTTC.

The chain recombines TRBV5-1 with TRBJ2-7; TRBD1 matches 9 bases. With 4 bases clipped from V and 3 bases from J, the junction kept 11 bases outside the gene matches. Germline V gene sequence: CDR1 SGHRS, CDR2 YFSETQ. CDR3 size: 16 residues. CDR3: CASSPGTGREYYEQYF. The CDR3 region has the DNA TGCGCCAGCAGCCCCGGGACAGGGAGGGAATACTACGAGCAGTACTTC.

This clone was picked up one time. The rearrangement uses TRBV7-9 and TRBJ1-2, with 8 bases aligning to TRBD1. In germline, CDR1 is SEHNR, CDR2 FQNEAQ (reference sequence). Unmatched junction bases numbered 5, after V lost 1 base and J lost 7 bases. CDR3 length: 14 residues. As DNA, the CDR3 is TGTGCCAGCAGCTTAGGACAGGGGATTGGTGGCTACACCTTC. Its translation: CASSLGQGIGGYTF.

The V and J genes are TRBV3-1 (or the pseudogene TRBV3-2) and TRBJ2-1; TRBD2 agrees at 11 bases. Germline CDR1 reads LGHDT; CDR2 reads YNNKEL (reference sequence). The J segment lost 8 bases and the V segment lost 0 bases, leaving 15 bases of the junction unmatched. This CDR3 contains 19 residues. CDR3 loop: CASSQDYGNSGGAGDEQFF. The CDR3 nucleotides are TGTGCCAGCAGCCAAGATTATGGAAATAGCGGGGGGGCCGGCGATGAGCAGTTCTTC.

The chain is built from TRBV9 and TRBJ2-7; the match to TRBD1 covers 12 bases. The CDR3 totals 16 residues. Germline trimming cut 4 bases from V and 4 bases from J; bases unmatched to any gene: 9. From germline, CDR1 is SGDLS and CDR2 YYNGEE. CDR3: CASSLRDRGLFYEQYF. The DNA for the CDR3 is TGTGCCAGCAGCCTCCGGGACAGGGGGCTATTTTACGAGCAGTACTTC.